These 26 T cell receptor beta chains originate from one sample sequenced in a study of monozygotic twins with inflammatory bowel disease (dated by TCRdb to 2018 to 2020). Libraries were prepared through 5' RACE. The sequencer was an Illumina HiSeq 2500. TCRdb reprocessed the raw reads; every CDR3 protein sequence is a single record, and DNA is not supplied. For this sample, the table gives approximately 400,000 distinct CDR3 sequences. Of the sample, around 2.3% is held by the ten largest clones. The sample comprised blood. These receptors all stem from a human donor with ulcerative colitis or Crohn's disease, or a healthy co-twin of an affected twin (not recorded which).

This rearrangement joins TRBV25-1 to TRBJ2-3; TCRdb calls TRBD1, which cannot be checked without DNA. This CDR3 region has 14 residues. The germline V gene has CDR1 MGHDK and CDR2 SYGVNS. Here the CDR3 reads CASSEFGGTDTQYF.

The chain carries TRBV27 and TRBJ2-7; TCRdb's assignment of TRBD1 cannot be checked, as there is no DNA. There are 15 residues in the CDR3. Per the germline V gene, CDR1 is MNHEY and CDR2 is SMNVEV (reference sequence). CDR3 region: CASSFARGRGYEQYF.

This rearrangement joins TRBV2 to TRBJ2-5; with no DNA, the TCRdb D assignment of TRBD2 cannot be verified. The germline CDR1 and CDR2 sequences are SNHLY and FYNNEI. This CDR3 is built from 17 residues. CDR3 in amino acids: CASSAGASGTAGKTQYF.

V gene TRBV15 combines with J gene TRBJ2-2. The CDR3 has 13 amino acids. Germline loops: CDR1 LNHNV, CDR2 YYDKDF (reference sequence). CDR3 protein: CATSQDGVGELFF.

This sequence joins TRBV14 and TRBJ2-6; TCRdb gives TRBD2 as the D gene, but with no DNA this cannot be confirmed. There are 19 residues in the CDR3. CDR1 SGHDN and CDR2 FVKESK come from the germline V gene. This CDR3 reads CASSLYLRDPARGANVLTF.

The rearrangement uses TRBV4-2 and TRBJ1-1; TCRdb indicates TRBD1, and absent DNA this call remains unverified. CDR1 is LGHNA, CDR2 YNFKEQ, per germline. The CDR3 extends over 18 amino acids. CDR3 loop: CASSQDFGVRRMNTEAFF.

The chain is built from TRBV21-1 and TRBJ2-1. TRBV21-1 is annotated as a pseudogene. This CDR3 is 21 amino acids long. CDR3 sequence: CASSKDSLDRSFQTFYNEQFF.

The chain links TRBV10-3 to TRBJ2-7. CDR1 is ENHRY, CDR2 SYGVKD, per germline. The CDR3 has 13 residues. The CDR3: CAISESPGYEQYF.

This chain links TRBV7-2 with TRBJ2-2; TCRdb's D gene call, TRBD2, goes unchecked for lack of DNA. The CDR3 is 14 amino acids. The V gene's germline CDR1 is SGHTA and CDR2 FQGNSA. CDR3 protein: CASSLGLITGELFF.

The chain employs TRBV5-4 and TRBJ2-7; the D call from TCRdb, TRBD1, cannot be confirmed without DNA. Germline V gene lookup returns CDR1 SGHNT and CDR2 YYREEE (reference sequence). The CDR3 covers 15 residues. The CDR3 sequence: CASSLEARGGNEQYF.

The V call is TRBV5-1, the J call TRBJ2-7; TCRdb reports TRBD1, a call that lacks DNA to check it against. There are 14 residues in the CDR3. The germline V gene encodes CDR1 SGHRS and CDR2 YFSETQ. CDR3 loop: CASSLEAGLSEQYF. The full variable domain, with the rest looked up from reference TRBV5-1 and TRBJ2-7, is KAGVTQTPRYLIKTRGQQVTLSCSPISGHRSVSWYQQTPGQGLQFLFEYFSETQRNKGNFPGRFSGRQFSNSRSEMNVSTLELGDSALYLCASSLEAGLSEQYFGPGTRLTVT.

The V call is TRBV6-6, the J call TRBJ2-1. Germline V gives CDR1 MNHNY, CDR2 SVGAGI (reference sequence). The CDR3 has 11 residues. CDR3 sequence: CASSDSRTQFF.

This sequence joins TRBV2 and TRBJ2-7; TCRdb's D call of TRBD1 is untestable without DNA. Germline V CDR1 and CDR2: SNHLY, FYNNEI. The CDR3 is 13 residues long. The CDR3 spells CASSPGPQQEQYF.

The chain uses TRBV7-2 and TRBJ2-3; with no DNA, the TCRdb D assignment of TRBD2 cannot be verified. This CDR3 contains 15 residues. In germline, CDR1 is SGHTA, CDR2 FQGNSA. CDR3 in amino acids: CASSLGLSGTDTQYF.

The rearrangement uses TRBV7-3 and TRBJ2-2; TCRdb returns TRBD2, unconfirmable since there is no DNA. Germline CDR1 and CDR2: SGHTA and FQGTGA. The length of the CDR3 is 17 residues. CDR3 in amino acids: CASSRTGLAGVSGELFF.

The chain is built from TRBV7-2 and TRBJ2-5; the TCRdb call, TRBD1, lacks DNA for checking. Germline loops: CDR1 SGHTA, CDR2 FQGNSA. This CDR3 region has 16 residues. The chain's CDR3 is CASSLPSGTGQETQYF.

J is TRBJ1-1 and V is TRBV3-1; TCRdb gives TRBD1 as the D gene, but with no DNA this cannot be confirmed. CDR1 is LGHDT, CDR2 YNNKEL, per germline (reference sequence). The CDR3 extends over 12 amino acids. CDR3: CASSRGDGEAFF.

The V and J genes are TRBV27 and TRBJ2-5. The CDR3 is made up of 13 amino acids. Per germline, CDR1 MNHEY and CDR2 SMNVEV (reference sequence). CDR3 loop: CASSLSLWETQYF.

This CDR3 is CSANALQGNTEAFF. The rearrangement links TRBV20-1 to TRBJ1-1; TCRdb gives TRBD1 as the D gene, but with no DNA this cannot be confirmed. Germline V gene data show CDR1 as DFQATT and CDR2 as SNEGSKA (reference sequence). The CDR3 runs 14 residues.

The V gene is TRBV25-1, the J gene TRBJ2-7; without DNA, the TCRdb call of TRBD1 cannot be checked. The CDR3 extends over 13 amino acids. From germline, CDR1 is MGHDK and CDR2 SYGVNS. The CDR3 is CASRRPGAYEQYF.

The chain carries TRBV7-2 and TRBJ1-3; TCRdb reports TRBD1, a call that lacks DNA to check it against. This CDR3 has 14 residues. Germline loops: CDR1 SGHTA, CDR2 FQGNSA. This CDR3 is CASSLRTARNTIYF.

The V and J genes are TRBV10-3 and TRBJ1-6; TCRdb returns TRBD1, unconfirmable since there is no DNA. Germline-derived CDR1 and CDR2 are ENHRY and SYGVKD. This CDR3 comprises 15 residues. The CDR3 protein is CAISESRGLNSPLHF.

This chain connects TRBV7-9 to TRBJ1-3; TCRdb picks TRBD1, but there is no DNA to check that call. The length of the CDR3 is 16 residues. Germline CDR1 and CDR2: SEHNR and FQNEAQ (reference sequence). The CDR3 loop reads CASSSTQGVSGNTIYF.

The V gene is TRBV15, the J gene TRBJ1-2; TCRdb picks TRBD1, but there is no DNA to check that call. Germline V gene data show CDR1 as LNHNV and CDR2 as YYDKDF (reference sequence). This CDR3 has 16 amino acids. This CDR3 reads CATSREPGETNYGYTF.

The chain recombines TRBV18 with TRBJ2-1; the TRBD2 assignment by TCRdb is unverifiable without DNA. The germline CDR1 and CDR2 sequences are KGHSH and LQKENI. The length of the CDR3 is 14 residues. The CDR3: CASSPDSRDNEQFF. Drawing the rest from reference TRBV18 and TRBJ2-1, the complete variable domain is NAGVMQNPRHLVRRRGQEARLRCSPMKGHSHVYWYRQLPEEGLKFMVYLQKENIIDESGMPKERFSAEFPKEGPSILRIQQVVRGDSAAYFCASSPDSRDNEQFFGPGTRLTVL.

The rearrangement joins TRBV20-1 to TRBJ1-6. The CDR3 totals 15 residues. Germline CDR1 DFQATT, CDR2 SNEGSKA (reference sequence). CDR3 amino acids: CSARGRSSYNSPLHF.